Shown below are 25 T cell receptor beta chains from a single sample sequenced in a study of cytomegalovirus exposure and HLA in healthy donors. Assay used: immunoSEQ multiplex PCR; TCRdb lists only in-frame clones, some missing. The sample includes fewer than 150,000 clones, approximately 88% seen only once; the top ten take more than 1.5%. The sequenced sample consisted of PBMCs. The receptors stem from a man aged 18 to 30 in good health and CMV-seronegative.

The rearrangement links TRBV27 to TRBJ2-1; 9 positions match TRBD2. The CDR3 runs to 18 residues. Germline V gene sequence: CDR1 MNHEY, CDR2 SMNVEV (reference sequence). V was pared by 7 bases and J by 1 base, with 14 bases of the junction left unmatched. The CDR3 DNA sequence: TGTGCCAGCAATATTAGCGGGAGACGTCTGGGATCCTACAATGAGCAGTTCTTC. Protein sequence: CASNISGRRLGSYNEQFF.

The table lists this clone with a count of one. The chain has TRBV11-2 and TRBJ2-2; the D gene is possibly TRBD2 (6 bases). V was shortened by 5 bases and J by 0 bases, with 16 bases between the two germline ends. Germline values: CDR1 SGHAT, CDR2 FQNNGV. The CDR3 totals 17 residues. DNA for the CDR3: TGTGCCAGCAGCCCGCGGGATCTACTCGCGAACACCGGGGAGCTGTTTTTT. Translated: CASSPRDLLANTGELFF. The whole variable domain, filled in from reference TRBV11-2 and TRBJ2-2, reads EAGVAQSPRYKIIEKRQSVAFWCNPISGHATLYWYQQILGQGPKLLIQFQNNGVVDDSQLPKDRFSAERLKGVDSTLKIQPAKLEDSAVYLCASSPRDLLANTGELFFGEGSRLTVL.

There are a few counts of this clone. This sample also contains other DNA sequences that code for the same CDR3. This chain connects TRBV6-5 to TRBJ2-7, with a possible D match to TRBD1 (5 bases). CDR1 MNHEY and CDR2 SVGAGI come from the germline V gene. This CDR3 contains 15 residues. Trimming stripped 0 bases from V and 5 bases from J, with 14 bases between. The CDR3 sequence: CASSYSGQIGDEQYF. For the CDR3, the DNA is TGTGCCAGCAGTTACTCGGGGCAAATAGGGGACGAGCAGTACTTC.

V usage is TRBV28 and J usage is TRBJ2-2; 11 bases match TRBD1. Trimming removed 7 bases from V and 6 bases from J; junction bases left unmatched: 19. This CDR3 has 19 amino acids. Germline CDR1 is MDHEN and CDR2 is SYDVKM. Written as DNA, the CDR3 is TGTGCCAGCAAGCCTCGGGTTTCCGCGGGACAGGGGGTGGCCGGGGAGCTGTTTTTT. It translates to CASKPRVSAGQGVAGELFF.

The chain employs TRBV5-1 and TRBJ2-1; the match to TRBD2 covers 7 bases. Germline V gene sequence: CDR1 SGHRS, CDR2 YFSETQ. V lost 1 base and J lost 7; bases outside the gene matches: 8. CDR3 length: 15 amino acids. CDR3 loop: CASSLWREGRNEQFF. CDR3 nucleotides: TGCGCCAGCAGCTTGTGGAGGGAGGGCCGGAATGAGCAGTTCTTC. The full variable domain, in which reference TRBV5-1 and TRBJ2-1 provide the parts outside the CDR3, is KAGVTQTPRYLIKTRGQQVTLSCSPISGHRSVSWYQQTPGQGLQFLFEYFSETQRNKGNFPGRFSGRQFSNSRSEMNVSTLELGDSALYLCASSLWREGRNEQFFGPGTRLTVL.

The rearrangement joins TRBV15 to TRBJ2-1; TRBD2 aligns across 10 bases. CDR1 is LNHNV, CDR2 YYDKDF, per germline (reference sequence). Trimming removed 1 base from V and 7 bases from J; junction bases left unmatched: 10. This CDR3 has 17 amino acids. This CDR3 reads CATSRVSRLAGVNEQFF. CDR3 coding DNA: TGTGCCACCAGCAGAGTTTCTCGGCTAGCGGGGGTTAATGAGCAGTTCTTC.

The CDR3 here is CASSYSTLGSTYEQYF. CDR3 nucleotides: TGTGCCAGCAGTTACTCGACACTAGGTTCCACCTACGAGCAGTACTTC. J is TRBJ2-7 and V is TRBV6-5; a weak D match, TRBD2 (5 bases). In germline, CDR1 is MNHEY, CDR2 SVGAGI. The CDR3 consists of 16 residues. V lost 0 bases and J lost 2, with 14 bases in between.

The chain uses TRBV11-2 and TRBJ2-6, with 7 bases fitting TRBD1. J was trimmed by 0 bases and V by 5 bases; bases with no gene match: 10. CDR3 length equals 18 residues. The germline V gene encodes CDR1 SGHAT and CDR2 FQNNGV. CDR3 DNA: TGTGCCAGCAGCCCCTGGACAGGTCCCCTCTCTGGGGCCAACGTCCTGACTTTC. Translating it yields CASSPWTGPLSGANVLTF. Complete variable domain (other parts from reference TRBV11-2 and TRBJ2-6): EAGVAQSPRYKIIEKRQSVAFWCNPISGHATLYWYQQILGQGPKLLIQFQNNGVVDDSQLPKDRFSAERLKGVDSTLKIQPAKLEDSAVYLCASSPWTGPLSGANVLTFGAGSRLTVL.

In this sample, this clone turned up once. The chain's CDR3 is CAYSGGNTGELFF. CDR3 DNA sequence: TGTGCCTATAGCGGGGGGAACACCGGGGAGCTGTTTTTT. The rearrangement links TRBV30 to TRBJ2-2; TRBD2 agrees at 9 bases. J lost 1 base, V lost 7 bases, and 1 base had no gene match. The CDR3 contains 13 residues. Germline V CDR1 and CDR2: GTSNPN, SVGIG (reference sequence). Supplemented by reference TRBV30 and TRBJ2-2, the full variable domain reads SQTIHQWPATLVQPVGSPLSLECTVEGTSNPNLYWYRQAAGRGLQLLFYSVGIGQISSEVPQNLSASRPQDRQFILSSKKLLLSDSGFYLCAYSGGNTGELFFGEGSRLTVL.

The V and J genes are TRBV28 and TRBJ1-5, with 11 bases identical to TRBD1. The ends lost 5 bases at V and 3 bases at J; junction bases unmatched: 6. Germline V lookup: CDR1 MDHEN, CDR2 SYDVKM. The CDR3 totals 16 residues. In nucleotides, the CDR3 is TGTGCCAGCAGTCCTGGGACAGGGGGGACCAATCAGCCCCAGCATTTT. This sequence encodes CASSPGTGGTNQPQHF.

This CDR3 is CASSSAYEQYF. The CDR3 DNA sequence: TGTGCCAGCAGCTCAGCCTACGAGCAGTACTTC. The rearrangement joins TRBV7-9 to TRBJ2-7; D gene unclear. This CDR3 region has 11 residues. Deletions cut 4 bases from V and 2 bases from J, with 3 bases between. Germline V gene data show CDR1 as SEHNR and CDR2 as FQNEAQ (reference sequence).

CDR3 nucleotides: TGTGCCAGCAGCTTATGGGGCTTGGGCAATCAGCCCCAGCATTTT. Its protein is CASSLWGLGNQPQHF. This chain links TRBV7-2 with TRBJ1-5, with D possibly matching TRBD1 (5 bases). In germline, CDR1 is SGHTA, CDR2 FQGNSA. The CDR3 loop spans 15 amino acids. V was shortened by 2 bases and J by 2 bases, with 10 bases between the two germline ends.

The V and J genes are TRBV7-2 and TRBJ2-3, with 11 nucleotides matching TRBD2. After removal of 2 bases from V and 9 bases from J, the junction contained 4 bases not matched to a gene. Germline assignment: CDR1 SGHTA and CDR2 FQGNSA. The CDR3 length is 14 residues. CDR3 in DNA: TGTGCCAGCAGCTTACTAGCGGGGGGCCACACGCAGTATTTT. This encodes CASSLLAGGHTQYF.

The rearrangement links TRBV9 to TRBJ1-1; 8 bases are a match to TRBD1. Germline assignment: CDR1 SGDLS and CDR2 YYNGEE. The CDR3 sequence is 13 residues long. The trim removed 4 bases at V and 3 bases at J, leaving 2 bases unmatched. The CDR3 DNA sequence: TGTGCCAGCAGCTCGACAGGGGACACTGAAGCTTTCTTT. Translating gives CASSSTGDTEAFF.

The gene calls are TRBV5-1 and TRBJ2-1; 11 bases line up with TRBD2. Germline V CDR1 and CDR2: SGHRS, YFSETQ. V lost 2 bases and J lost 5; bases outside the gene matches: 3. This CDR3 has 15 amino acids. The CDR3 region is CASSFGGLADNEQFF. In DNA form, the CDR3 reads TGCGCCAGCAGCTTCGGGGGACTAGCGGACAATGAGCAGTTCTTC.

This clone was seen a single time. The rearrangement uses TRBV5-1 and TRBJ2-5; 7 bases match TRBD2. V gave up 0 bases and J gave up 8 bases; unmatched junction bases: 7. The CDR3 has 14 residues. CDR1 SGHRS and CDR2 YFSETQ come from the germline V gene. CDR3 protein: CASSLVSGGDTQYF. The DNA of the CDR3 is TGCGCCAGCAGCTTGGTGTCGGGAGGCGATACCCAGTACTTC.

The V and J genes are TRBV28 and TRBJ2-7; D unclear. Per the germline V gene, CDR1 is MDHEN and CDR2 is SYDVKM. Trimming removed 3 bases from V and 4 bases from J, with 22 bases in between. This CDR3 contains 17 residues. The CDR3 DNA is TGTGCCAGCAGTTTCCTCCCTAACTGGGCAGATAGATACGAGCAGTACTTC. This translates into CASSFLPNWADRYEQYF.

V is TRBV7-9 and J is TRBJ2-3, with 10 nucleotides matching TRBD1. The germline V gene has CDR1 SEHNR and CDR2 FQNEAQ (reference sequence). V dropped 3 bases and J dropped 4; count of bases not matched to a gene: 1. The CDR3 spans 14 residues. In DNA, the CDR3 is TGTGCCAGCAGCTTGACAGGGGGCGCAGATACGCAGTATTTT. This translates into CASSLTGGADTQYF. Full variable domain (rest looked up from reference TRBV7-9 and TRBJ2-3): DTGVSQNPRHKITKRGQNVTFRCDPISEHNRLYWYRQTLGQGPEFLTYFQNEAQLEKSRLLSDRFSAERPKGSFSTLEIQRTEQGDSAMYLCASSLTGGADTQYFGPGTRLTVL.

The chain is built from TRBV7-2 and TRBJ2-1, with D perhaps TRBD2 (6 bases). This CDR3 has 13 amino acids. V was trimmed by 0 bases and J by 10 bases, leaving 10 bases between them. Per germline, CDR1 SGHTA and CDR2 FQGNSA. CDR3 nucleotide sequence: TGTGCCAGCAGCTTAGCGCTCGGGAGAGAGCAGTTCTTC. Amino acid sequence: CASSLALGREQFF.

The CDR3 region has the DNA TGTGCCAGCAGTGAATCCCCGGGTCTGAATGAGCAGTTCTTC. This gives the protein CASSESPGLNEQFF. The chain joins TRBV2 to TRBJ2-1, with D unresolved. The germline V gene encodes CDR1 SNHLY and CDR2 FYNNEI. This CDR3 comprises 14 residues. The V end lost 2 bases, the J end lost 7 bases, and 12 bases lay between the germline ends.

The chain couples TRBV4-1 to TRBJ2-1; 11 bases agree with TRBD2. CDR1 MGHRA and CDR2 YSYEKL come from the germline V gene. J gave up 4 bases and V 0 bases, and 2 bases lay outside the gene matches. This CDR3 has 16 residues. As DNA, the CDR3 is TGCGCCAGCAGCCAAGAGGTAGCGGGAGGGTACAATGAGCAGTTCTTC. This sequence encodes CASSQEVAGGYNEQFF.

This clone was seen once. The V gene is TRBV18, the J gene TRBJ2-3; TRBD2 might be the D (5 bases). The CDR3 spans 14 residues. Germline V CDR1 and CDR2: KGHSH, LQKENI. V was shortened by 3 bases and J by 0 bases, with 7 bases between the two germline ends. This CDR3 is CASSPGLSTDTQYF. CDR3 nucleotides: TGTGCCAGCTCACCTGGACTGAGCACAGATACGCAGTATTTT.

This chain uses TRBV11-2 with TRBJ2-1, with 7 bases lining up with TRBD2. CDR1 is SGHAT and CDR2 is FQNNGV in the germline V gene. The V segment lost 5 bases and the J segment 5 bases; nucleotides outside the gene matches: 9. The CDR3 length is 15 residues. For the CDR3, the DNA is TGTGCCAGCAGCCGCGCTACGGGGACTAACAATGAGCAGTTCTTC. Translating it yields CASSRATGTNNEQFF. The full variable domain, in which reference TRBV11-2 and TRBJ2-1 provide the parts outside the CDR3, is EAGVAQSPRYKIIEKRQSVAFWCNPISGHATLYWYQQILGQGPKLLIQFQNNGVVDDSQLPKDRFSAERLKGVDSTLKIQPAKLEDSAVYLCASSRATGTNNEQFFGPGTRLTVL.

V is TRBV7-2 and J is TRBJ2-7; TRBD2 might be the D (6 bases). The CDR3 covers 16 residues. The germline gives CDR1 SGHTA, CDR2 FQGNSA. Trimming shortened V by 7 bases and J by 0 bases, and 19 bases separated the two germline ends. The CDR3 DNA sequence: TGTGCCAGCACCGACTCCTGGGGGACTGGCTCCTACGAGCAGTACTTC. Residues: CASTDSWGTGSYEQYF. Combining the CDR3 with reference TRBV7-2 and TRBJ2-7 gives the whole variable domain GAGVSQSPSNKVTEKGKDVELRCDPISGHTALYWYRQSLGQGLEFLIYFQGNSAPDKSGLPSDRFSAERTGGSVSTLTIQRTQQEDSAVYLCASTDSWGTGSYEQYFGPGTRLTVT.

The chain recombines TRBV5-1 with TRBJ1-1; 9 nucleotides line up with TRBD1. This CDR3 region has 15 residues. CDR1 and CDR2 (germline): SGHRS, YFSETQ. The V segment lost 4 bases and the J segment 5 bases; nucleotides outside the gene matches: 9. CDR3 coding DNA: TGCGCCAGCAGCAGTCAGGACAGGGGTAGGACTGAAGCTTTCTTT. This codes for CASSSQDRGRTEAFF.